These 19 T cell receptor beta chains were sequenced from one sample in a study of T cells in Graves' hyperthyroidism and ophthalmopathy. The TCR beta CDR3 regions underwent amplification using RNA transcripts as the source. The HTBI primer set was used in a first-round RT-PCR of the TCR CDR3. MiXCR, run by TCRdb on the multiplex PCR reads, gives a single entry per CDR3 protein. Among over 450,000 distinct CDR3 sequences listed, about an eighth were seen once. Sequenced material: blood. The receptors here all came from a woman under 30 with Graves' hyperthyroidism.

V and J are TRBV5-1 and TRBJ1-4; D possibly corresponds to TRBD1 (6 bases). V was trimmed by 8 bases and J by 6 bases, leaving 20 bases between them. The CDR3 is 15 amino acids. Per the germline V gene, CDR1 is SGHRS and CDR2 is YFSETQ. The CDR3 DNA reads as TGCGCCAGGGGTGAATCCAGGGGTTTTGATGAAAAACTGTTTTTT. It translates to CARGESRGFDEKLFF.

There are many counts of this clonotype. The chain links TRBV6-6 to TRBJ1-4; D perhaps matches TRBD1 (5 bases). Germline CDR1 reads MNHNY; CDR2 reads SVGAGI (reference sequence). The CDR3 length is 15 residues. V lost 2 bases and J lost 10, with 17 bases in between. Here the CDR3 DNA reads TGTGCCAGCAGTTACGATCGATTGCCGGGGGGAAAACTGTTTTTT. Its protein is CASSYDRLPGGKLFF.

In its sample, this clonotype was seen a few times. This chain joins TRBV3-1 and TRBJ2-7; 11 nucleotides line up with TRBD2. This CDR3 is built from 15 residues. The V gene end was trimmed by 1 base and the J gene end by 4 bases; junction bases not matched to a gene: 3. The germline V gene encodes CDR1 LGHDT and CDR2 YNNKEL (reference sequence). CDR3 residues: CASSQGLAGLYEQYF. The CDR3 nucleotides are TGTGCCAGCAGCCAAGGACTAGCGGGGCTATACGAGCAGTACTTC.

V gene TRBV11-2 combines with J gene TRBJ2-7; D tentatively fits TRBD1 or TRBD2 (6 bases each). CDR1 is SGHAT, CDR2 FQNNGV, per germline. The CDR3 extends over 15 amino acids. Trimming pared 5 bases from V and 6 bases from J, leaving 20 bases between. The CDR3 reads CASSHGGTLPCEQYV. CDR3 coding DNA: TGTGCCAGCAGCCACGGAGGGACACTCCCCTGCGAGCAGTACGTC.

This clonotype was detected ten times or more. The genes are TRBV24-1 and TRBJ2-1, with TRBD1 identical over 10 bases. This CDR3 is built from 17 residues. The germline V gene has CDR1 KGHDR and CDR2 SFDVKD. With 4 bases clipped from V and 10 bases from J, the junction kept 15 bases outside the gene matches. The DNA of the CDR3 is TGTGCCACCAGTGACTCGACAGGGGGCAGTCGTCTAGAGGAGCAGTTCTTC. Residues: CATSDSTGGSRLEEQFF.

This clonotype was observed many times. The chain employs TRBV30 and TRBJ1-5; TRBD1 aligns across 7 bases. V was pared by 2 bases and J by 4 bases, with 8 bases of the junction left unmatched. The CDR3 is 15 amino acids. CDR1 and CDR2 (germline): GTSNPN, SVGIG (reference sequence). This CDR3 is CAWSLRQGWNQPQHF. CDR3 DNA: TGTGCCTGGAGTCTGAGACAGGGCTGGAATCAGCCCCAGCATTTT.

This clonotype showed up many times. The gene calls are TRBV10-3 and TRBJ2-7; D uncertain. CDR3 length: 12 amino acids. CDR1 and CDR2 from the germline V gene are ENHRY and SYGVKD. V lost 3 bases to trimming and J lost 4 bases, with 7 bases between them. Here the CDR3 DNA reads TGTGCCATCAGTGAATGGGATTACGAGCAGTACGTC. Translation gives CAISEWDYEQYV.

This clonotype has ten or more counts. The gene calls are TRBV10-1 and TRBJ2-2; 11 bases map to TRBD2. This CDR3 spans 13 amino acids. V was pared by 8 bases and J by 5 bases, with 1 base of the junction left unmatched. Germline V CDR1 and CDR2: WNHNN, SYGVQD (reference sequence). The CDR3 region is CASGTSGTGELFF. DNA for the CDR3: TGCGCCAGCGGGACTAGCGGTACCGGGGAGCTGTTTTTT.

This clonotype has at least ten counts. The chain combines TRBV27 with TRBJ2-1; TRBD2 aligns across 7 bases. Germline V gene data show CDR1 as MNHEY and CDR2 as SMNVEV (reference sequence). This CDR3 is 13 amino acids long. Trimming at V came to 8 bases and at J to 3 bases, leaving 4 bases not matched to a gene. The CDR3 here is CASGPSGYNEQFF. For the CDR3, the DNA is TGTGCCAGCGGGCCTAGCGGCTACAATGAGCAGTTCTTC.

This clonotype has at least ten counts. This chain uses TRBV11-2 with TRBJ2-1; 8 bases fit TRBD2. Trimming at V came to 1 base and at J to 9 bases, leaving 2 bases not matched to a gene. CDR1 is SGHAT, CDR2 FQNNGV, per germline. This CDR3 spans 13 amino acids. The CDR3 reads CASSLGAGVEQFF. The CDR3 nucleotides read TGTGCCAGCAGCTTAGGAGCGGGAGTTGAGCAGTTCTTC.

This clonotype turned up a few times. The chain is built from TRBV5-1 and TRBJ2-3; 8 nucleotides agree with TRBD1. From germline, CDR1 is SGHRS and CDR2 YFSETQ. The CDR3 loop spans 15 amino acids. J gave up 6 bases and V 0 bases, and 6 bases lay outside the gene matches. CDR3 loop: CASSLAGQGRDTQYF. DNA for the CDR3: TGCGCCAGCAGCTTGGCCGGACAGGGAAGGGATACGCAGTATTTT.

The chain has TRBV28 and TRBJ2-1; TRBD1 or TRBD2 may be the D gene (6 bases each). The CDR3 consists of 18 residues. Germline CDR1 reads MDHEN; CDR2 reads SYDVKM. The germline V and J ends were trimmed by 4 bases and 4 bases, with 23 bases remaining between them. The CDR3 DNA reads TGTGCCAGCAGTTCACAGGGAGGCGTGGGGCGGGGATACAATGAGCAGTTCTTC. It yields the protein CASSSQGGVGRGYNEQFF.

The gene calls are TRBV7-2 and TRBJ2-1, with TRBD2 as a possible D gene (6 bases). Trimming removed 5 bases at V and 12 bases at J, with 17 bases between. From germline, CDR1 is SGHTA and CDR2 FQGNSA. CDR3 length: 13 amino acids. CDR3 nucleotides: TGTGCCAGCAGCCTTTTGGTGGGGGACTCGCAGTTCTTC. It translates to CASSLLVGDSQFF. Supplemented by reference TRBV7-2 and TRBJ2-1, the full variable domain reads GAGVSQSPSNKVTEKGKDVELRCDPISGHTALYWYRQSLGQGLEFLIYFQGNSAPDKSGLPSDRFSAERTGGSVSTLTIQRTQQEDSAVYLCASSLLVGDSQFFGPGTRLTVL.

At least ten counts were recorded for this clonotype. The rearrangement joins TRBV12-3 or TRBV12-4 to TRBJ1-1, with D hard to call. The germline V and J ends were trimmed by 5 bases and 8 bases, with 12 bases remaining between them. This CDR3 spans 12 amino acids. The CDR3 spells CASSLAGQEAFF. The CDR3 nucleotides read TGTGCCAGCAGTCTTGCCGGGCAGGAAGCTTTCTTT.

This clonotype was detected ten times or more. The chain uses TRBV20-1 and TRBJ2-7; 9 bases line up with TRBD2. Trimming removed 6 bases from V and 1 base from J; junction bases left unmatched: 4. The CDR3 extends over 13 amino acids. CDR1 is DFQATT and CDR2 is SNEGSKA in the germline V gene (reference sequence). CDR3 sequence reads: CSAVAGASYEQYF. The CDR3 DNA reads as TGCAGTGCGGTAGCGGGAGCTTCCTACGAGCAGTACTTC.

This clonotype was detected many times. This chain connects TRBV29-1 to TRBJ2-5; TRBD1 agrees at 9 bases. Looked up from germline, CDR1 is SQVTM and CDR2 is ANQGSEA. The CDR3 is made up of 15 amino acids. Trimming took 1 base from V and 7 from J; bases not matched to a gene: 10. For the CDR3, the DNA is TGCAGCGTTGAAGGGGACAGGGCCTCTCCGGGGACCCAGTACTTC. Translating gives CSVEGDRASPGTQYF. The full variable domain, with the rest looked up from reference TRBV29-1 and TRBJ2-5, is SAVISQKPSRDICQRGTSLTIQCQVDSQVTMMFWYRQQPGQSLTLIATANQGSEATYESGFVIDKFPISRPNLTFSTLTVSNMSPEDSSIYLCSVEGDRASPGTQYFGPGTRLLVL.

Many counts were recorded for this clonotype. This rearrangement joins TRBV3-1 to TRBJ1-2; D ambiguous. The CDR3 extends over 13 amino acids. The V gene lost 4 bases and the J gene lost 5 bases, with 11 bases spanning the gap. Germline V lookup: CDR1 LGHDT, CDR2 YNNKEL (reference sequence). The CDR3 sequence: CASSPPVEYGYTF. The CDR3 nucleotides read TGTGCCAGCAGCCCCCCAGTTGAATATGGCTACACCTTC.

This clonotype came up a few times. Relative to the germline gene, one junction end is altered; a read error may explain this. V gene TRBV4-1 combines with J gene TRBJ1-2; D remains ambiguous. Per the germline V gene, CDR1 is MGHRA and CDR2 is YSYEKL. CDR3 length: 15 residues. DNA of the CDR3: TGCGCCAGCAACCAAGGTCGAGGGTTAGACTATGGCTACACCTTC. It yields the protein CASNQGRGLDYGYTF.

Many counts were recorded for this clonotype. This chain joins TRBV28 and TRBJ1-3; D unresolved. Germline loops: CDR1 MDHEN, CDR2 SYDVKM. Trimming shortened V by 5 bases and J by 7 bases, and 15 bases separated the two germline ends. The CDR3 spans 14 residues. In DNA, the CDR3 is TGTGCCAGCAGTCTGACCAGGTTCTTCAACACCATATATTTT. Translation: CASSLTRFFNTIYF.